This is a list of T cell receptor beta chains from one sample in a study of blood T cell repertoires in COVID-19. Sequencing was performed with immunoSEQ multiplex PCR; in TCRdb, only in-frame clones are kept and a portion is missing. The sample consists of over 100,000 clones, around 80% of them appearing once. Sequencing was carried out using peripheral blood. Source of these receptors: a woman between 55 and 75 years old with acute or convalescent COVID-19. CDR3s include the opening cysteine and the closing phenylalanine or tryptophan. The D gene is left open where the match is weak. The size field is filled for only some rows; it gives once, few, many or a size class.

clone_size: -
v_call: TRBV2
j_call: TRBJ1-1
d_call: -
cdr3_nt: TGTGCCAGCAGTCTCTCCTTAGCGAACACTGAAGCTTTCTTT
cdr3_aa: CASSLSLANTEAFF

clone_size: -
v_call: TRBV18
j_call: TRBJ1-2
d_call: -
cdr3_nt: TGTGCCAGCTCACCCCCGGTATCATGGGGCTACACCTTC
cdr3_aa: CASSPPVSWGYTF

clone_size: -
v_call: TRBV9
j_call: TRBJ2-1
d_call: -
cdr3_nt: TGTGCCAGCAGCGAAGTCGGGGGTGAGCAGTTCTTC
cdr3_aa: CASSEVGGEQFF

clone_size: -
v_call: TRBV7-6
j_call: TRBJ2-2
d_call: TRBD2
cdr3_nt: TGTGCCAGCAGCTCGTCTAGCGGGGGGAACACCGGGGAGCTGTTTTTT
cdr3_aa: CASSSSSGGNTGELFF

clone_size: -
v_call: TRBV28
j_call: TRBJ1-4
d_call: -
cdr3_nt: TGTGCCAGCAGTACCCTCCGGGGGGAATGGGGGGAAAAACTGTTTTTT
cdr3_aa: CASSTLRGEWGEKLFF

clone_size: few
v_call: TRBV5-5
j_call: TRBJ1-1
d_call: -
cdr3_nt: TGTGCCAGCAGCTTGGGATCCGGCACTGAAGCTTTCTTT
cdr3_aa: CASSLGSGTEAFF

clone_size: -
v_call: TRBV5-1
j_call: TRBJ2-7
d_call: -
cdr3_nt: TGCGCCAGCAGCTTGGCCGGGGACGAGCAGTACTTC
cdr3_aa: CASSLAGDEQYF

clone_size: once
v_call: TRBV19
j_call: TRBJ1-2
d_call: TRBD1
cdr3_nt: TGTGCCAGTCAGGACAGGGGGCATTATGGCTACACCTTC
cdr3_aa: CASQDRGHYGYTF

clone_size: -
v_call: TRBV27
j_call: TRBJ2-7
d_call: -
cdr3_nt: TGTGCCAGCAGTTTATACCGTCAGGCCTACGAGCAGTACTTC
cdr3_aa: CASSLYRQAYEQYF

clone_size: -
v_call: TRBV2
j_call: TRBJ1-1
d_call: -
cdr3_nt: TGTGCCAGCGGGTTAGGGGGACGGAGAGTAACTGAAGCTTTCTTT
cdr3_aa: CASGLGGRRVTEAFF

clone_size: -
v_call: TRBV6-5
j_call: TRBJ1-2
d_call: TRBD1
cdr3_nt: TGTGCCAGCAGGGGGGCCGACAGGGCGGGCGGCTACACCTTC
cdr3_aa: CASRGADRAGGYTF

clone_size: -
v_call: TRBV7-2
j_call: TRBJ1-4
d_call: TRBD1
cdr3_nt: TGTGCCAGCAGCTTCTCAATCACAGGGGTGGCGAATGAAAAACTGTTTTTT
cdr3_aa: CASSFSITGVANEKLFF

clone_size: -
v_call: TRBV27
j_call: TRBJ1-5
d_call: TRBD1
cdr3_nt: TGTGCCAGCAGTTTATGGGGGACAGGGGGCGAACAGCCCCAGCATTTT
cdr3_aa: CASSLWGTGGEQPQHF

clone_size: -
v_call: TRBV11-2
j_call: TRBJ2-4
d_call: TRBD2
cdr3_nt: TGTGCCAGCAGCTTTAGCGGGGGCAAAAACATTCAGTACTTC
cdr3_aa: CASSFSGGKNIQYF

clone_size: -
v_call: TRBV19
j_call: TRBJ2-7
d_call: -
cdr3_nt: TGTGCCAGTAGGGGGGGTCATCGTGACGAGCAGTACTTC
cdr3_aa: CASRGGHRDEQYF

clone_size: -
v_call: TRBV9
j_call: TRBJ1-1
d_call: -
cdr3_nt: TGTGCCAGCAGCGTCGAGGTCGGAATGAACACTGAAGCTTTCTTT
cdr3_aa: CASSVEVGMNTEAFF